This is a list of T cell receptor beta chains from one sample in a study of CD8 T cells in Susac syndrome. TCRdb itself ran the immunoSEQ multiplex PCR reads through MiXCR, one entry per CDR3 protein. The table lists 180,000 or so distinct CDR3 sequences, about 95% of them singletons, with about 0.087% in the top ten. Specimen: CD4+ T cells from PBMCs. The source is a human donor with multiple sclerosis. The CDR3 runs from the conserved cysteine through the conserved F or W. The D gene is left open where the match is weak. Part of the rows lack a size; the others show once, few, many or a class for expanded clones.

len	v_gene	d_gene	abundance	j_gene	CDR3aa	CDR3nt
12	TRBV29-1	-	-	TRBJ2-5	CSVQPTGETQYF	TGCAGCGTTCAGCCCACGGGGGAGACCCAGTACTTC
12	TRBV10-3	-	-	TRBJ2-3	CATTQGTDTQYF	TGTGCCACCACGCAGGGTACAGATACGCAGTATTTT
14	TRBV23-1	-	-	TRBJ1-6	CASSGTEYNSPLHF	TGCGCCAGCAGTGGGACGGAATATAATTCACCCCTCCACTTT
13	TRBV7-3	-	-	TRBJ1-1	CASSSGPWSGAFF	TGTGCCAGCAGCTCCGGCCCCTGGAGTGGAGCTTTCTTT
13	TRBV20-1	TRBD1	-	TRBJ2-7	CSAEVTGLYEQYF	TGCAGTGCTGAGGTGACAGGGCTCTACGAGCAGTACTTC
17	TRBV15	-	-	TRBJ2-7	CATSRGEESGASYEQYF	TGTGCCACCAGCCGTGGAGAGGAAAGCGGAGCATCCTACGAGCAGTACTTC
13	TRBV30	-	-	TRBJ2-6	CAWRYSGANVLTF	TGTGCCTGGAGATACTCTGGGGCCAACGTCCTGACTTTC
13	TRBV30	TRBD2	few	TRBJ2-1	CAWRGLAGYEQFF	TGTGCCTGGAGGGGACTAGCGGGGTATGAGCAGTTCTTC
14	TRBV30	TRBD1	-	TRBJ1-2	CAWSGYRGRYGYTF	TGTGCCTGGAGTGGCTACAGGGGTCGGTATGGCTACACCTTC
15	TRBV7-2	TRBD2	-	TRBJ2-3	CASSSRTSGTDTQYF	TGTGCCAGCAGCTCCCGGACTAGCGGAACAGATACGCAGTATTTT
14	TRBV5-1	-	-	TRBJ1-6	CASSLGESNSPLHF	TGCGCCAGCAGCTTGGGAGAGAGTAATTCACCCCTCCACTTT
14	TRBV2	TRBD2	-	TRBJ2-7	CASSTSAGSYEQYF	TGTGCCAGCAGTACTAGCGCCGGCTCCTACGAGCAGTACTTC
18	TRBV27	TRBD2	-	TRBJ2-5	CASSSGTSGGRAGETQYF	TGTGCCAGCAGTTCCGGGACTAGCGGGGGCCGGGCGGGAGAGACCCAGTACTTC
14	TRBV3-1	-	-	TRBJ2-2	CASSPRENTGELFF	TGTGCCAGCAGCCCTCGGGAGAACACCGGGGAGCTGTTTTTT
13	TRBV20-1	TRBD1	-	TRBJ1-1	CSARPTGPTEAFF	TGCAGTGCTAGACCGACAGGGCCCACTGAAGCTTTCTTT
14	TRBV3-1	-	-	TRBJ2-7	CASSQDWTSYEQYF	TGTGCCAGCAGCCAAGATTGGACCTCCTACGAGCAGTACTTC
11	TRBV18	-	once	TRBJ2-7	CASSPQVEQYF	TGTGCCAGCTCACCACAGGTCGAGCAGTACTTC
16	TRBV5-1	-	-	TRBJ1-1	CASSLEEIRSDTEAFF	TGCGCCAGCAGCTTGGAAGAGATACGTTCGGACACTGAAGCTTTCTTT
14	TRBV20-1	TRBD2	-	TRBJ2-3	CSAREAGETDTQYF	TGCAGTGCTCGGGAAGCGGGAGAGACAGATACGCAGTATTTT
12	TRBV3-1	-	-	TRBJ2-7	CASSQDAKEQYF	TGTGCCAGCAGCCAAGATGCGAAGGAGCAGTACTTC
16	TRBV24-1	-	-	TRBJ2-1	CATSDPRGGRIYEQFF	TGTGCCACCAGTGACCCCCGAGGGGGGCGCATCTATGAGCAGTTCTTC
14	TRBV29-1	TRBD1	-	TRBJ1-1	CSVVRTGGRSEAFF	TGCAGCGTTGTAAGGACAGGGGGTCGGTCTGAAGCTTTCTTT
12	TRBV29-1	-	-	TRBJ2-1	CSVKGIYNEQFF	TGCAGCGTTAAAGGGATTTACAATGAGCAGTTCTTC
16	TRBV12-3/TRBV12-4	TRBD2	-	TRBJ2-5	CASSSRLAGAQETQYF	TGTGCCAGCAGTTCGCGACTAGCGGGGGCCCAAGAGACCCAGTACTTC
13	TRBV9	TRBD1	-	TRBJ2-1	CASSRDRDNEQFF	TGTGCCAGCAGTCGGGACAGGGACAATGAGCAGTTCTTC
13	TRBV29-1	-	once	TRBJ1-6	CSVAATDNSPLHF	TGCAGCGTTGCTGCAACGGACAATTCACCCCTCCACTTT